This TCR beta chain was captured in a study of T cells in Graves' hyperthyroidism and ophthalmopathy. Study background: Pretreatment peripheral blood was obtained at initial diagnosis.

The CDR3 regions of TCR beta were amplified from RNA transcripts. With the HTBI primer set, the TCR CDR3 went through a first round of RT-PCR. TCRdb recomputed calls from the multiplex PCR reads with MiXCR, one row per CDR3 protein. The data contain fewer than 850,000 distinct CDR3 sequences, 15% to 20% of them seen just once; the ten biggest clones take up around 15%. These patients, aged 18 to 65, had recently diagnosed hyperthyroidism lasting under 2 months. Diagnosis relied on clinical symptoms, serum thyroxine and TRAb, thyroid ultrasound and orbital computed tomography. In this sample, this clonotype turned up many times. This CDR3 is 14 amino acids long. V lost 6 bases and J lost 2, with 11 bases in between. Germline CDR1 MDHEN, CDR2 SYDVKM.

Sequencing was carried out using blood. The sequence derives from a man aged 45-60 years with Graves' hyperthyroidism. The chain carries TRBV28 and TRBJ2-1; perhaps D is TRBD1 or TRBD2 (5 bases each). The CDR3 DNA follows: TGTGCCAGCAGGTCAGGGAGCGCCTACAATGAGCAGTTCTTC. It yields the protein CASRSGSAYNEQFF.